This record concerns one TCR beta chain sequence. Time point indicated: patch test 2, 6 weeks after DPC sensitization. Regarding treatment: therapeutic diphenylcyclopropenone sensitization with weekly scalp DPC. This specimen belongs to a study of human T cells and chemical hapten exposure. Study-wide context: Diphenylcyclopropenone, dosed weekly to the scalp, was given to patients throughout the approximately 24-week study.

TCRdb used MiXCR to reprocess the RACE reads, holding one entry per CDR3 protein. In the table there are roughly 140,000 distinct CDR3 sequences, about 12% of which are singletons. The sample was whole blood, taken in connection with sensitization to the hapten diphenylcyclopropenone (DPC). This TCR derives from a woman aged 50 to 60 with alopecia areata. Some clones in this sample may be carry-over from other donors' samples.

Written as DNA, the CDR3 is TGTGCCCCCGGGAACAGGTTAACAGATACGCAGTATTTT. Its translation: CAPGNRLTDTQYF. The chain recombines TRBV27 with TRBJ2-3; the D gene could be TRBD1 or TRBD2 (5 bases each). The CDR3 spans 13 residues. CDR1 and CDR2 (germline): MNHEY, SMNVEV (reference sequence). Trimming cost V 11 bases and J 3 bases, with 15 bases left between them.